One sample yielded the 4 T cell receptor beta chains listed below, sequenced in a study of blood T cell repertoires in COVID-19. Libraries were prepared by immunoSEQ multiplex PCR; TCRdb keeps only in-frame clonotypes and omits some of them. The data hold over 60,000 clones, with 81% observed a single time. Sequenced: peripheral blood. Source of these receptors: a human donor in a cohort sampled during active COVID-19.

The chain joins TRBV30 to TRBJ2-2, with TRBD2 matching 8 bases. Germline-derived CDR1 and CDR2 are GTSNPN and SVGIG (reference sequence). V lost 3 bases to trimming and J lost 3 bases; unmatched junction nucleotides: 6. The CDR3 contains 15 residues. The CDR3 sequence: CAWSEGLGDTGELFF. The CDR3 coding sequence is TGTGCCTGGAGCGAGGGACTAGGTGACACCGGGGAGCTGTTTTTT.

This chain links TRBV6-4 with TRBJ1-1; weak D call: TRBD1 (5 bases). The germline V gene encodes CDR1 MRHNA and CDR2 SNTAGT. Trimming stripped 5 bases from V and 4 bases from J, with 14 bases between. CDR3 length: 14 amino acids. The CDR3 loop reads CASSRDPGGTEAFF. The CDR3 DNA sequence: TGTGCCAGCAGTCGGGATCCGGGGGGCACTGAAGCTTTCTTT.

The V and J genes are TRBV24-1 and TRBJ2-2; D may be TRBD1 (5 bases). The CDR3 is 14 residues long. The germline V gene has CDR1 KGHDR and CDR2 SFDVKD. The ends were cut back, 9 bases at V and 3 bases at J, with 13 bases in the middle. CDR3 DNA sequence: TGTGCCACCTCCCCAGGGATCGACACCGGGGAGCTGTTTTTT. Encoded protein: CATSPGIDTGELFF.

The chain combines TRBV15 with TRBJ1-1; D may be TRBD1 (5 bases). CDR1 is LNHNV and CDR2 is YYDKDF in the germline V gene (reference sequence). Between the trimmed V and J ends, which lost 1 base and 7 bases, there was a span of 16 bases. This CDR3 is 15 amino acids long. The CDR3 DNA is TGTGCCACCAGCAGAGTCGGGGCGGGGCCCCTTGAAGCTTTCTTT. This translates into CATSRVGAGPLEAFF.